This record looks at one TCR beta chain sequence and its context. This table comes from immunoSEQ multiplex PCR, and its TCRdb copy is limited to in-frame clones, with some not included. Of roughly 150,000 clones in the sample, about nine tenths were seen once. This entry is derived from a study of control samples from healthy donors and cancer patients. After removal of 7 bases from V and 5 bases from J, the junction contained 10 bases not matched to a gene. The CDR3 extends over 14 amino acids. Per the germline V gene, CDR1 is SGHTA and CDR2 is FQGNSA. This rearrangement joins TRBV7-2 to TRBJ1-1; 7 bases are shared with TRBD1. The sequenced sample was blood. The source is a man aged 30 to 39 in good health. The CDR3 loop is CASKPEGAGTEAFF. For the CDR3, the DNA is TGTGCCAGCAAACCGGAGGGGGCTGGTACTGAAGCTTTCTTT.